This TCR beta chain stems from a study of cytomegalovirus exposure and HLA in healthy donors. The overall study: Counted in an early data release were roughly 81 million unique TCRs from HLA-typed donors.

Vbeta (60) and Jbeta (13) primers were used in the PCR. Sequenced by immunoSEQ multiplex PCR; TCRdb stores in-frame clones only, minus some. The table has about 240,000 clones, 70% to 90% seen once. This clone was observed once. Its antigen is as yet unknown. In nominal health when sampled, donors likely had unrecorded immune exposures nonetheless. Study-level points and caveats: Indistinguishable V segments such as TRBV6-2 and TRBV6-3 were excluded.

The CDR3 contains 15 residues. The germline CDR1 and CDR2 sequences are SGHRS and YFSETQ. Unmatched junction bases numbered 9, after V lost 4 bases and J lost 2 bases. This clonotype was sampled from a girl under 10 years old in good health and CMV-seronegative. This sequence joins TRBV5-1 and TRBJ2-7; 7 nucleotides agree with TRBD1. The sample consisted of PBMCs. CDR3 loop: CASSTGTVEAYEQYF. CDR3 nucleotides: TGCGCCAGCAGCACCGGGACAGTAGAGGCCTACGAGCAGTACTTC.